A selection of T cell receptor beta chains follows, all from one sample in a study of blood T cell repertoires in COVID-19. Libraries were prepared by immunoSEQ multiplex PCR; TCRdb keeps only in-frame clonotypes and omits some of them. The repertoire holds 180,000 or so clones, approximately 85% seen once, with less than 9% in the top ten. Sequencing was done on a sample of peripheral blood. The receptors were gathered from a woman aged 60-70 years with acute or convalescent COVID-19. The CDR3 runs from the conserved cysteine through the conserved F or W. The D gene is left open where the match is weak. Clone size, where shown, is once, few, many, or a class for clones that have expanded.

clone_size: NA; d_call: NA; j_call: TRBJ1-3; v_call: TRBV9; cdr3_nt: TGTGCCAGCAGCGGGACAGAGTCTGGAAACACCATATATTTT; cdr3_aa: CASSGTESGNTIYF
clone_size: NA; d_call: NA; j_call: TRBJ1-2; v_call: TRBV7-2; cdr3_nt: TGTGCCAGCAGCTCTCTCGGGACATTTAACTATGGCTACACCTTC; cdr3_aa: CASSSLGTFNYGYTF
clone_size: NA; d_call: TRBD1; j_call: TRBJ1-1; v_call: TRBV28; cdr3_nt: TGTGCCAGCAGATTGACGGGACAGCACACTGAAGCTTTCTTT; cdr3_aa: CASRLTGQHTEAFF
clone_size: NA; d_call: TRBD2; j_call: TRBJ2-5; v_call: TRBV12-3/TRBV12-4; cdr3_nt: TGTGCCAGCAGTGGGCAGCGGGGGGCCCAGTACTTC; cdr3_aa: CASSGQRGAQYF
clone_size: NA; d_call: NA; j_call: TRBJ1-6; v_call: TRBV6-5; cdr3_nt: TGTGCCAGCACCATGGGCGCAAGCAATTCACCCCTCCACTTT; cdr3_aa: CASTMGASNSPLHF
clone_size: once; d_call: TRBD1; j_call: TRBJ1-4; v_call: TRBV28; cdr3_nt: TGTGCCAGCAGTTCCGCCGACAGGGGAGGCGAAAAACTGTTTTTT; cdr3_aa: CASSSADRGGEKLFF
clone_size: few; d_call: TRBD2; j_call: TRBJ2-2; v_call: TRBV5-1; cdr3_nt: TGCGCCAGCAGCACGGGACTAGTTGGGTCCGGGGAGCTGTTTTTT; cdr3_aa: CASSTGLVGSGELFF
clone_size: NA; d_call: NA; j_call: TRBJ2-3; v_call: TRBV3-1/TRBV3-2; cdr3_nt: TGTGCCAGCAGCCAAGGGCAGGGTTTTGATACGCAGTATTTT; cdr3_aa: CASSQGQGFDTQYF
clone_size: NA; d_call: TRBD1; j_call: TRBJ2-1; v_call: TRBV6-4; cdr3_nt: TGTGCCAGCAGTGCCGGGACAGGGGGCTTTGAGCAGTTCTTC; cdr3_aa: CASSAGTGGFEQFF
clone_size: NA; d_call: TRBD2; j_call: TRBJ2-1; v_call: TRBV11-2; cdr3_nt: TGTGCCAGCAGCATCACTAGCGGGAGGGCCGGGAGTGAGCAGTTCTTC; cdr3_aa: CASSITSGRAGSEQFF
clone_size: NA; d_call: NA; j_call: TRBJ2-2; v_call: TRBV7-2; cdr3_nt: TGTGCCAGCAGCTTAGACTCCAACACCGGGGAGCTGTTTTTT; cdr3_aa: CASSLDSNTGELFF
clone_size: NA; d_call: NA; j_call: TRBJ1-2; v_call: TRBV19; cdr3_nt: TGTGCCAGTAGTACCGGGGGGGCCTATGGCTACACCTTC; cdr3_aa: CASSTGGAYGYTF
clone_size: NA; d_call: TRBD1; j_call: TRBJ2-6; v_call: TRBV19; cdr3_nt: TGTGCCAGTAGTGTCCCGAGGGGGCCGTCTGGGGCCAACGTCCTGACTTTC; cdr3_aa: CASSVPRGPSGANVLTF
clone_size: NA; d_call: NA; j_call: TRBJ2-7; v_call: TRBV5-8; cdr3_nt: TGTGCCAGCAGCTTCGAAAGGGGCGGAGAGCAGTACTTC; cdr3_aa: CASSFERGGEQYF
clone_size: NA; d_call: NA; j_call: TRBJ1-2; v_call: TRBV19; cdr3_nt: TGTGCCAGTACCAGCGACTACCGCTATGGCTACACCTTC; cdr3_aa: CASTSDYRYGYTF
clone_size: NA; d_call: NA; j_call: TRBJ2-3; v_call: TRBV28; cdr3_nt: TGTGCCAGCAGCTTAATAGCGGATCGCACAGATACGCAGTATTTT; cdr3_aa: CASSLIADRTDTQYF
clone_size: NA; d_call: NA; j_call: TRBJ1-6; v_call: TRBV3-1/TRBV3-2; cdr3_nt: TGTGCCAGCAGCCAAGATCGGGGCTCCTATAATTCACCCCTCCACTTT; cdr3_aa: CASSQDRGSYNSPLHF
clone_size: few; d_call: TRBD1; j_call: TRBJ1-2; v_call: TRBV6-5; cdr3_nt: TGTGCCAGCAGTTACAGGTCCGGGACAGGGGCCTATGGCTACACCTTC; cdr3_aa: CASSYRSGTGAYGYTF
clone_size: NA; d_call: TRBD2; j_call: TRBJ2-1; v_call: TRBV5-4; cdr3_nt: TGTGCCAGCAGCTTGGCGGGACTAGCGGGCAATGAGCAGTTCTTC; cdr3_aa: CASSLAGLAGNEQFF
clone_size: NA; d_call: NA; j_call: TRBJ1-4; v_call: TRBV12-3/TRBV12-4; cdr3_nt: TGTGCCAGCAGTTTTAGGGCGGGGGAAAAACTGTTTTTT; cdr3_aa: CASSFRAGEKLFF
clone_size: NA; d_call: NA; j_call: TRBJ1-1; v_call: TRBV3-1/TRBV3-2; cdr3_nt: TGTGCCAGCAGCCAAGTTCTGAGCACTGAAGCTTTCTTT; cdr3_aa: CASSQVLSTEAFF
clone_size: NA; d_call: NA; j_call: TRBJ2-1; v_call: TRBV6-5; cdr3_nt: TGTGCCAGCAGTATCATGAGTAATGAGCAGTTCTTC; cdr3_aa: CASSIMSNEQFF
clone_size: NA; d_call: TRBD2; j_call: TRBJ2-1; v_call: TRBV11-1; cdr3_nt: TGTGCCAGCAGCAGACTAGCGGGAGGGTGGGGGAATGAGCAGTTCTTC; cdr3_aa: CASSRLAGGWGNEQFF
clone_size: once; d_call: NA; j_call: TRBJ2-2; v_call: TRBV28; cdr3_nt: TGTGCCAGCATCCGAGGGGGGGGCACCGGGGAGCTGTTTTTT; cdr3_aa: CASIRGGGTGELFF
clone_size: NA; d_call: NA; j_call: TRBJ2-1; v_call: TRBV9; cdr3_nt: TGTGCCAGCAGCGTATGGGAGGAGGGGGAGCAGTTCTTC; cdr3_aa: CASSVWEEGEQFF
clone_size: NA; d_call: TRBD1; j_call: TRBJ1-1; v_call: TRBV7-3; cdr3_nt: TGTGCCAGCAGCCTACAGGGACAGGGGCTTACTGAAGCTTTCTTT; cdr3_aa: CASSLQGQGLTEAFF
clone_size: NA; d_call: NA; j_call: TRBJ1-2; v_call: TRBV5-5; cdr3_nt: TGTGCCAGCGGAGCGGCAGGCGGCAACTATGGCTACACCTTC; cdr3_aa: CASGAAGGNYGYTF
clone_size: once; d_call: NA; j_call: TRBJ1-2; v_call: TRBV9; cdr3_nt: TGTGCCAGCAGCGCCCCTGACTATGGCTACACCTTC; cdr3_aa: CASSAPDYGYTF
clone_size: NA; d_call: TRBD1; j_call: TRBJ1-5; v_call: TRBV6-5; cdr3_nt: TGTGCCAGCAGGACGGACAGGGGCCTCGATCAGCCCCAGCATTTT; cdr3_aa: CASRTDRGLDQPQHF
clone_size: NA; d_call: NA; j_call: TRBJ1-2; v_call: TRBV15; cdr3_nt: TGTGCCACCAGCAGAGATATTACAGGCCTTTTTTATGGCTACACCTTC; cdr3_aa: CATSRDITGLFYGYTF
clone_size: NA; d_call: TRBD1; j_call: TRBJ1-2; v_call: TRBV25-1; cdr3_nt: TGTGCCAGCAGTGGGGTCGGACAGGGGGCGATAGGGATCTATGGCTACACCTTC; cdr3_aa: CASSGVGQGAIGIYGYTF
clone_size: once; d_call: NA; j_call: TRBJ2-1; v_call: TRBV21-1; cdr3_nt: TGTGCCAGTCCCCCAGGGGAGCGGGAGGAACCCTACAATGAGCAGTTCTTC; cdr3_aa: CASPPGEREEPYNEQFF
clone_size: many; d_call: TRBD1; j_call: TRBJ1-3; v_call: TRBV5-1; cdr3_nt: TGCGCCAGCAGCAACCAGGACAGGGGAGCCGGAAACACCATATATTTT; cdr3_aa: CASSNQDRGAGNTIYF
clone_size: few; d_call: NA; j_call: TRBJ2-1; v_call: TRBV7-3; cdr3_nt: TGTGCCAGCAGCCAGGGCGTCTACAATGAGCAGTTCTTC; cdr3_aa: CASSQGVYNEQFF
clone_size: few; d_call: NA; j_call: TRBJ1-2; v_call: TRBV6-1; cdr3_nt: TGTGCCAGCAGTGAAAACAACAACTATGGCTACACCTTC; cdr3_aa: CASSENNNYGYTF
clone_size: NA; d_call: TRBD2; j_call: TRBJ2-4; v_call: TRBV5-5; cdr3_nt: TGTGCCAGCAGACTACAGGGGGTCCCTAGCGGGAGATCAGAAAACATTCAGTACTTC; cdr3_aa: CASRLQGVPSGRSENIQYF
clone_size: NA; d_call: NA; j_call: TRBJ2-1; v_call: TRBV5-1; cdr3_nt: TGCGCCAGCAGCTTGGTACAGGCGTCCTACAATGAGCAGTTCTTC; cdr3_aa: CASSLVQASYNEQFF
clone_size: NA; d_call: TRBD2; j_call: TRBJ2-1; v_call: TRBV3-1/TRBV3-2; cdr3_nt: TGTGCCAGCAGCCTCCATCCGGGACTAAGCAATGAGCAGTTCTTC; cdr3_aa: CASSLHPGLSNEQFF
clone_size: NA; d_call: NA; j_call: TRBJ1-1; v_call: TRBV28; cdr3_nt: TGTGCCAGCAGTCTCCCGGGGGGGGAAGACACTGAAGCTTTCTTT; cdr3_aa: CASSLPGGEDTEAFF
clone_size: NA; d_call: NA; j_call: TRBJ1-2; v_call: TRBV3-1/TRBV3-2; cdr3_nt: TGTGCCAGCAGCCAAGGGGAGGGAGACTACACCTTC; cdr3_aa: CASSQGEGDYTF
clone_size: NA; d_call: TRBD2; j_call: TRBJ2-7; v_call: TRBV9; cdr3_nt: TGTGCCAGCAGCCCTTGGACTAGCGCCTACGAGCAGTACTTC; cdr3_aa: CASSPWTSAYEQYF
clone_size: NA; d_call: NA; j_call: TRBJ2-7; v_call: TRBV6-5; cdr3_nt: TGTGCCAGCAGCCCCATGGGAGGCTACGAGCAGTACTTC; cdr3_aa: CASSPMGGYEQYF
clone_size: once; d_call: NA; j_call: TRBJ2-7; v_call: TRBV6-2/TRBV6-3; cdr3_nt: TGTGCCAGCAGTTATACTATCGGGGGATCCACCTACGAGCAGTACTTC; cdr3_aa: CASSYTIGGSTYEQYF
clone_size: once; d_call: NA; j_call: TRBJ2-2; v_call: TRBV6-5; cdr3_nt: TGTGCCAGCAGTTATGTCAGGGGCACCGGGGAGCTGTTTTTT; cdr3_aa: CASSYVRGTGELFF
clone_size: NA; d_call: TRBD2; j_call: TRBJ2-1; v_call: TRBV15; cdr3_nt: TGTGCCACCAGCAGCCGACTAGCGGGTCTAACCTACAATGAGCAGTTCTTC; cdr3_aa: CATSSRLAGLTYNEQFF
clone_size: NA; d_call: NA; j_call: TRBJ1-2; v_call: TRBV28; cdr3_nt: TGTGCCACCTCGGGAAGCATCGCTAACTATGGCTACACCTTC; cdr3_aa: CATSGSIANYGYTF
clone_size: NA; d_call: NA; j_call: TRBJ2-1; v_call: TRBV3-1/TRBV3-2; cdr3_nt: TGTGCCAGCAGCCAATTCTCTGCGGGAAGCTCCTACAATGAGCAGTTCTTC; cdr3_aa: CASSQFSAGSSYNEQFF
clone_size: NA; d_call: NA; j_call: TRBJ2-1; v_call: TRBV13; cdr3_nt: TGTGCCAGCAGCTGGGGCTCTTTCTCCTACAATGAGCAGTTCTTC; cdr3_aa: CASSWGSFSYNEQFF